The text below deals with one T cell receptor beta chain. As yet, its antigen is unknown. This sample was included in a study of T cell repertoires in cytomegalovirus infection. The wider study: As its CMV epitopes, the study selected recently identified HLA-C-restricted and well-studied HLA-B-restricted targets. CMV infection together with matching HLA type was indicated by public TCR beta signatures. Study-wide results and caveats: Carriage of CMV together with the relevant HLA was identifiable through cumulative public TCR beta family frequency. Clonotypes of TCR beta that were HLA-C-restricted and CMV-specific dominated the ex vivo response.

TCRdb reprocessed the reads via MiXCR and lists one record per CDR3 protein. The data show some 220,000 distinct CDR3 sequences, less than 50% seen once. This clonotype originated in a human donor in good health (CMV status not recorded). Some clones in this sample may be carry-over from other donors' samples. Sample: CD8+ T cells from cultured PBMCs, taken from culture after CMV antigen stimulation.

The CDR3 spells CATLVPGRKTDTQYF. For the CDR3, the DNA is TGTGCCACCCTTGTCCCGGGACGAAAGACAGATACGCAGTATTTT. The genes are TRBV3-1 and TRBJ2-3; either TRBD1 or TRBD2 may fit D (5 bases each). This CDR3 comprises 15 residues. V was clipped by 10 bases and J by 3 bases, with 20 bases between them. The germline gives CDR1 LGHDT, CDR2 YNNKEL (reference sequence).